Described below is a single TCR beta chain sequence and its context. This specimen belongs to a study of blood T cell repertoires in COVID-19. Across the study: Sources were T cells, B-cell-depleted T cells, or PBMCs; the material itself was cDNA or gDNA.

The trim removed 4 bases at V and 7 bases at J, leaving 8 bases unmatched. CDR3 length equals 14 residues. Germline V gene lookup returns CDR1 SGHKS and CDR2 YYEKEE (reference sequence). Method: immunoSEQ multiplex PCR; TCRdb's copy keeps in-frame clones and lacks some. The sample yields some 140,000 clones, around 79% seen once. The rearrangement links TRBV5-5 to TRBJ1-3; 7 positions match TRBD1. Material for sequencing was peripheral blood. The clonotype was recovered from an elderly man with acute or convalescent COVID-19. The CDR3 here is CASSLGQSTNTIYF. CDR3 sequence (DNA): TGTGCCAGCAGCCTGGGACAGTCTACCAACACCATATATTTT.